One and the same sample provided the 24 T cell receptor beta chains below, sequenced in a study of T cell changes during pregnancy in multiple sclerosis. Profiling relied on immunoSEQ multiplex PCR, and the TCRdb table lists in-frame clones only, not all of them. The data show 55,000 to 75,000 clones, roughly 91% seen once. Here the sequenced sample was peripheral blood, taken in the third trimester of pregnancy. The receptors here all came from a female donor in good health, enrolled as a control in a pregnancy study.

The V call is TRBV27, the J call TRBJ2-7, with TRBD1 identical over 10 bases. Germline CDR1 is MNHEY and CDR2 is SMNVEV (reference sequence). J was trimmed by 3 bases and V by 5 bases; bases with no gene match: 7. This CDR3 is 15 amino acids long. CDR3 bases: TGTGCCAGCAGTCCCCGGACAGGGGGTTTCTACGAGCAGTACTTC. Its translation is CASSPRTGGFYEQYF.

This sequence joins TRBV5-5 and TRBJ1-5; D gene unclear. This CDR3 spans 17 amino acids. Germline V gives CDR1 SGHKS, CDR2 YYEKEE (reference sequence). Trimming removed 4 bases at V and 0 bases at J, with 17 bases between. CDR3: CASSPEGFRISNQPQHF. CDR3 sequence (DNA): TGTGCCAGCAGCCCCGAGGGTTTCCGGATTAGCAATCAGCCCCAGCATTTT.

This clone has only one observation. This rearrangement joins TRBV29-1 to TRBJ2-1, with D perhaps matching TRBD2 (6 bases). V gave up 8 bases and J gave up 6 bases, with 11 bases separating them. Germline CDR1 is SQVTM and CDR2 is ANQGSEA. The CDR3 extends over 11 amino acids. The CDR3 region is CSKRRGNEQFF. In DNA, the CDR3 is TGCAGCAAACGGCGGGGCAATGAGCAGTTCTTC.

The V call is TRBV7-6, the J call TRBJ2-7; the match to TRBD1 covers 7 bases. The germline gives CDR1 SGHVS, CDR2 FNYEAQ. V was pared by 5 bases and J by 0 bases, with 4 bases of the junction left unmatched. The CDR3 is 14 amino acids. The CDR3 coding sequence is TGTGCCAGCAGCCCGGACAGGAGCTCCTACGAGCAGTACTTC. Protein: CASSPDRSSYEQYF.

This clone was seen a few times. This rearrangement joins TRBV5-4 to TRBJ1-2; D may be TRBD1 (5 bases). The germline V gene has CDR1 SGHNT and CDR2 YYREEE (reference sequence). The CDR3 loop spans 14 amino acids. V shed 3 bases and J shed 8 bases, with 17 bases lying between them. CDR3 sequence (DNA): TGTGCCAGCAGCTCCGCAGGGTCCTCGAGGGGCTACACCTTC. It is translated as CASSSAGSSRGYTF.

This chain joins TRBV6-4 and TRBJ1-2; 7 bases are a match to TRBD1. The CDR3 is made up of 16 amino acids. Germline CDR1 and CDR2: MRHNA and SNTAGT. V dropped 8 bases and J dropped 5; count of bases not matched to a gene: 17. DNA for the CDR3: TGTGCCAGCGCGAAAGGGGGCAGGGTGGTTCGGTATGGCTACACCTTC. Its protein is CASAKGGRVVRYGYTF.

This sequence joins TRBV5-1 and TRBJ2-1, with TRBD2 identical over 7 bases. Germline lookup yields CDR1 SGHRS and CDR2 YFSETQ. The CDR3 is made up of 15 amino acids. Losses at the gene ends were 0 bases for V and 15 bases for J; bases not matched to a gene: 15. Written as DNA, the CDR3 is TGCGCCAGCAGCTTGGCGGGGACTACACTTGGGGCGGGGTTCTTC. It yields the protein CASSLAGTTLGAGFF.

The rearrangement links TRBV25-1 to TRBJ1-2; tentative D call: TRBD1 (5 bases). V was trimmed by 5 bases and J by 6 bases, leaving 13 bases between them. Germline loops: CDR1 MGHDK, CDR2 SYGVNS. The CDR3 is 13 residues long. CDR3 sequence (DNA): TGTGCCAGCAGTTCTCCAGGGTTAGATGGCTACACCTTC. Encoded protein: CASSSPGLDGYTF.

CDR3 in DNA: TGCGCCAGCAGCCAAGAAGGGCAGGGAAGCAATCAGCCCCAGCATTTT. Encoded protein: CASSQEGQGSNQPQHF. The chain recombines TRBV4-1 with TRBJ1-5; perhaps TRBD1 as D (5 bases). The V and J ends lost 0 bases and 1 base respectively, with 10 bases between them. CDR1 is MGHRA and CDR2 is YSYEKL in the germline V gene. The CDR3 has 16 residues.

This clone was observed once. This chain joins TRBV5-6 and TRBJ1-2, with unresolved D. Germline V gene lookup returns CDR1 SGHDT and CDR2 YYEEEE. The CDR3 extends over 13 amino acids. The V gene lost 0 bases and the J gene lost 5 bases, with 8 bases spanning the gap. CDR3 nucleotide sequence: TGTGCCAGCAGCTTGGGGAGGTGGTATGGCTACACCTTC. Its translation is CASSLGRWYGYTF.

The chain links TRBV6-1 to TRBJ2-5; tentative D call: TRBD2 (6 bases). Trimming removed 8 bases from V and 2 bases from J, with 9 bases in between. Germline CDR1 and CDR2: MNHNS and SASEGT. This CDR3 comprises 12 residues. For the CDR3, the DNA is TGTGCCAGCGAGCGGGCTCAAGAGACCCAGTACTTC. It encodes CASERAQETQYF.

The CDR3 region has the DNA TGTGCCAGCAGCCCCCGTGAGGGCAAAAACATTCAGTACTTC. Translation gives CASSPREGKNIQYF. This chain joins TRBV7-9 and TRBJ2-4, with D perhaps TRBD2 (5 bases). V was trimmed by 5 bases and J by 3 bases, leaving 11 bases between them. The CDR3 runs to 14 residues. CDR1 and CDR2 (germline): SEHNR, FQNEAQ (reference sequence).

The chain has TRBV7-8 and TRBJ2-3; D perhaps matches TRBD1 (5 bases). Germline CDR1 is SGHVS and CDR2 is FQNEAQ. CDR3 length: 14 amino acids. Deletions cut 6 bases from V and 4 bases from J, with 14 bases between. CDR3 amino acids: CASRGLRSADTQYF. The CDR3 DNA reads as TGTGCCAGCAGGGGGCTAAGATCAGCAGATACGCAGTATTTT.

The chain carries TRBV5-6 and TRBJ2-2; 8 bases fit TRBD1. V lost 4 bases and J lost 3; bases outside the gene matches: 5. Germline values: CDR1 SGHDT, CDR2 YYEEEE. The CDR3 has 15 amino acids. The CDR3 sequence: CASSRDRRYTGELFF. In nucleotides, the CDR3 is TGTGCCAGCAGCAGGGACAGGCGATACACCGGGGAGCTGTTTTTT.

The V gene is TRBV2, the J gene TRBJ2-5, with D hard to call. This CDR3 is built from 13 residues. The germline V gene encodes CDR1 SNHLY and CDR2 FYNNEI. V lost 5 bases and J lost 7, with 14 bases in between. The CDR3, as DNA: TGTGCCAGCAGTCCACCACCTTATAGGACCCAGTACTTC. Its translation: CASSPPPYRTQYF. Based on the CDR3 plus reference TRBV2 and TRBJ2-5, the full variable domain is EPEVTQTPSHQVTQMGQEVILRCVPISNHLYFYWYRQILGQKVEFLVSFYNNEISEKSEIFDDQFSVERPDGSNFTLKIRSTKLEDSAMYFCASSPPPYRTQYFGPGTRLLVL.

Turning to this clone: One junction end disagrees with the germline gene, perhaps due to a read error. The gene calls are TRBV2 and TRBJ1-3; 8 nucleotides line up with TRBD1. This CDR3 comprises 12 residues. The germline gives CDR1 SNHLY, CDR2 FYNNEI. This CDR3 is CASGPNPGTGNF. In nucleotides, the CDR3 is TGTGCCAGCGGACCCAACCCCGGGACAGGCAATTTT.

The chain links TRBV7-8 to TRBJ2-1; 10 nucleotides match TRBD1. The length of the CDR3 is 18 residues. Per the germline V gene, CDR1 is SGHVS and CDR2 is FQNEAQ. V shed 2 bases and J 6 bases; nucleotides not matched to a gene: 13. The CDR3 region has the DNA TGTGCCAGCAGCTTATCCCGATTTTGGGGACAGGGGCTCAATGAGCAGTTCTTC. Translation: CASSLSRFWGQGLNEQFF.

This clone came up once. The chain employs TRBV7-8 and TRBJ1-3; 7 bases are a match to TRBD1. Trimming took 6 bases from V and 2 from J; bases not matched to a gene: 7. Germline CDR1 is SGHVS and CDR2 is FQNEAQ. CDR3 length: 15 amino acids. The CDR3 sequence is CASRVTGEPGNTIYF. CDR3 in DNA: TGTGCCAGCAGGGTAACAGGGGAACCTGGAAACACCATATATTTT.

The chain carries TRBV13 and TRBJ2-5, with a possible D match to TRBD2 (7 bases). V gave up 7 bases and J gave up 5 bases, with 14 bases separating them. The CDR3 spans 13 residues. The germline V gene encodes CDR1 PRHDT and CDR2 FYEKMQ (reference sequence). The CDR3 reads CASNLEGGETQYF. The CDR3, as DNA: TGTGCCAGCAACCTAGAGGGGGGGGAGACCCAGTACTTC. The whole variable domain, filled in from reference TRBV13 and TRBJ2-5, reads AAGVIQSPRHLIKEKRETATLKCYPIPRHDTVYWYQQGPGQDPQFLISFYEKMQSDKGSIPDRFSAQQFSDYHSELNMSSLELGDSALYFCASNLEGGETQYFGPGTRLLVL.

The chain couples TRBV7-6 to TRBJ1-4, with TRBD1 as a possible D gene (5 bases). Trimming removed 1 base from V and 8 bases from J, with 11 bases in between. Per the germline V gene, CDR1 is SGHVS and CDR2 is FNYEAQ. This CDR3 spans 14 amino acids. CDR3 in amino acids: CASSLVGLREKLFF. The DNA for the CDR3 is TGTGCCAGCAGCTTAGTGGGACTAAGAGAAAAACTGTTTTTT.

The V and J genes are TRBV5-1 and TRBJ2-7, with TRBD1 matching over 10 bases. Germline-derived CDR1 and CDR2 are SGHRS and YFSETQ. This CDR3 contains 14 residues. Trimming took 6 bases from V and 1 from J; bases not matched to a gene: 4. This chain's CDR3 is CASTRQGASYEQYF. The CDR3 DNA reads TGCGCCAGCACAAGACAGGGGGCTTCCTACGAGCAGTACTTC.

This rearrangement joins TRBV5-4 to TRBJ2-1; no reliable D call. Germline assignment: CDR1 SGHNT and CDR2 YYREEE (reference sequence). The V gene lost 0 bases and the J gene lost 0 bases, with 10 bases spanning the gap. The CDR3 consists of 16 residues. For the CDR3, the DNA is TGTGCCAGCAGCTTGGGTGTGGAGAGCTCCTACAATGAGCAGTTCTTC. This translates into CASSLGVESSYNEQFF.

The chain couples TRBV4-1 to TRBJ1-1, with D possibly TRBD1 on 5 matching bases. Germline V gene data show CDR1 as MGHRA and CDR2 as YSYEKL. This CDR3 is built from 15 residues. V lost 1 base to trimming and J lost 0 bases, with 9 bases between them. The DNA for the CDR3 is TGCGCCAGCAGCCAAGGGGGGGTCATGAACACTGAAGCTTTCTTT. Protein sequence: CASSQGGVMNTEAFF.

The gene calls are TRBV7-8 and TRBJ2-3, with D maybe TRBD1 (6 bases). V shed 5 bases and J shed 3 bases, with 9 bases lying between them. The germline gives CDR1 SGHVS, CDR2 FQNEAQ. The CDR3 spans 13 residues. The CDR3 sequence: CASSRDKTDTQYF. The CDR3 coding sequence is TGTGCCAGCAGCAGGGACAAGACAGATACGCAGTATTTT.